The clone carrying this T cell receptor beta chain was seen ten or more times. Its specificity is not known. The data stem from a study of CD8 T cells in ankylosing spondylitis. Using its own MiXCR run on the 5' RACE reads, TCRdb lists one record per CDR3 protein. There are about 260,000 distinct CDR3 sequences in the sample; more than 20% occur only once, and about 0.6% lies in the top ten. Study outcomes and limitations: Matched synovial fluid from ankylosing spondylitis patients was reported to be enriched for disease-linked clones.

The receptor's source is a male donor with ankylosing spondylitis or in good health (not recorded which). Sequenced material: blood, either unsorted or a sorted T cell fraction (not recorded which).

The DNA of the CDR3 is TGTGCCAGCTCACCAGGGCCAGGGGGATCGGGCGAGCAGTACTTC. Translation: CASSPGPGGSGEQYF. The chain joins TRBV18 to TRBJ2-7; 7 bases are a match to TRBD1. This CDR3 has 15 amino acids. CDR1 and CDR2 from the germline V gene are KGHSH and LQKENI. After removal of 2 bases from V and 6 bases from J, the junction contained 10 bases not matched to a gene.